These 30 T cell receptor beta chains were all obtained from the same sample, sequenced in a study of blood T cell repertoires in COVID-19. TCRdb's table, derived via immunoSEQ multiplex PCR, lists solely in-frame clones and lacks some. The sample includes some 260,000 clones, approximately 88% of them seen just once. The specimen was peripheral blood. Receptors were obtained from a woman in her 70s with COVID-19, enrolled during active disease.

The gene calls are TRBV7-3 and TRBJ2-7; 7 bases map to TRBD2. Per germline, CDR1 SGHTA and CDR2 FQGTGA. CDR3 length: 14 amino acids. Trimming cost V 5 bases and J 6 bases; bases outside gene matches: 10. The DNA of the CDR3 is TGTGCCAGCAGCACGGGGGGACTGCTCTCCGAGCAGTACTTC. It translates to CASSTGGLLSEQYF.

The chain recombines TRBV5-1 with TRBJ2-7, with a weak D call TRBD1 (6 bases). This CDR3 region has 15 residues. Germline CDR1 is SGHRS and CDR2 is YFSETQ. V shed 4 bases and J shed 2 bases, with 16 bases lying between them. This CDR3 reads CASSGSTGSTYEQYF. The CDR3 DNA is TGCGCCAGCAGCGGGTCTACAGGGTCAACCTACGAGCAGTACTTC.

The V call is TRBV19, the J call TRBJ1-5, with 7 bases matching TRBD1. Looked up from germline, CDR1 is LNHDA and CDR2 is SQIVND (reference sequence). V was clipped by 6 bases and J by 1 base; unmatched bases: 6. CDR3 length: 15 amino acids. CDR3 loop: CASRATGASNQPQHF. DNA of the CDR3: TGTGCCAGTAGAGCCACAGGGGCCAGCAATCAGCCCCAGCATTTT. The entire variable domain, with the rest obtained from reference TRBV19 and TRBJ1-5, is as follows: DGGITQSPKYLFRKEGQNVTLSCEQNLNHDAMYWYRQDPGQGLRLIYYSQIVNDFQKGDIAEGYSVSREKKESFPLTVTSAQKNPTAFYLCASRATGASNQPQHFGDGTRLSIL.

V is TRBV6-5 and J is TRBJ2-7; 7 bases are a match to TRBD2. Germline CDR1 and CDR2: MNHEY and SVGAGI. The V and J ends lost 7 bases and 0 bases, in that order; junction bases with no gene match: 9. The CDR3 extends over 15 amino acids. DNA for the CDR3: TGTGCCAGCACCCTTGGGGGGGGACGCTCCTACGAGCAGTACTTC. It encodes CASTLGGGRSYEQYF.

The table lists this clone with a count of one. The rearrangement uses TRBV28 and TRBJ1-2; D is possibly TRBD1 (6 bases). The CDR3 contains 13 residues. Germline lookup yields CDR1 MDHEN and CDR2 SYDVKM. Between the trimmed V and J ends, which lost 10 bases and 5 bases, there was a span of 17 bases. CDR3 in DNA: TGTGCCACCGATGAGGGGGGGGGTTATGGCTACACCTTC. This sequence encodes CATDEGGGYGYTF.

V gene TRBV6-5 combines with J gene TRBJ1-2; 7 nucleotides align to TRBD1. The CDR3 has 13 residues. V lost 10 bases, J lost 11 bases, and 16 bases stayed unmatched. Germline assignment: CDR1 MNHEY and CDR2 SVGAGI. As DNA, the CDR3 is TGTGCCACAGCGGACGCAGGGGGGATAAGGTACACCTTC. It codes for CATADAGGIRYTF.

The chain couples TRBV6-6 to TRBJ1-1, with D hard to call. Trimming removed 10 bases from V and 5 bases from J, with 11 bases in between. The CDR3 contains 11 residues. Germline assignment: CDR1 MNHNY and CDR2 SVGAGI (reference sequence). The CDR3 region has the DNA TGTGCCACCTGGAGAGGGACTGAAGCTTTCTTT. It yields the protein CATWRGTEAFF.

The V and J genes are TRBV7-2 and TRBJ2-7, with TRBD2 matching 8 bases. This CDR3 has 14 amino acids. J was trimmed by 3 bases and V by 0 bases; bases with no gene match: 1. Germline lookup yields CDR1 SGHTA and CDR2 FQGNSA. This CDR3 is CASSLASGIYEQYF. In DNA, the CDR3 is TGTGCCAGCAGCTTAGCTAGCGGGATCTACGAGCAGTACTTC.

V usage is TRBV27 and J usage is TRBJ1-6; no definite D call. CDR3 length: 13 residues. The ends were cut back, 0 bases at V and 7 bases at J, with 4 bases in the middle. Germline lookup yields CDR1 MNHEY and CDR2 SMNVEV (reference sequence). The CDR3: CASSLSQNSPLHF. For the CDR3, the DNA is TGTGCCAGCAGTTTATCACAGAATTCACCCCTCCACTTT.

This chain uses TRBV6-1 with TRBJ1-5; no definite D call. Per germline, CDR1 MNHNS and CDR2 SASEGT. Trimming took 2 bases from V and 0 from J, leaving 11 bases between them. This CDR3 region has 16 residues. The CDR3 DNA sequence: TGTGCCAGCAGTGAAAATTCCGGGAATAGCAATCAGCCCCAGCATTTT. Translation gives CASSENSGNSNQPQHF.

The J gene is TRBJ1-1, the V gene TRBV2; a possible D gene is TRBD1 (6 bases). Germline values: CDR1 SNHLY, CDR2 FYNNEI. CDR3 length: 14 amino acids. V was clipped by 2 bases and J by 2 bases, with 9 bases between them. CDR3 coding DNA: TGTGCCAGCAGTGAACAGGGGTCCAACACTGAAGCTTTCTTT. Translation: CASSEQGSNTEAFF. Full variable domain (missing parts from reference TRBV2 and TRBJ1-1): EPEVTQTPSHQVTQMGQEVILRCVPISNHLYFYWYRQILGQKVEFLVSFYNNEISEKSEIFDDQFSVERPDGSNFTLKIRSTKLEDSAMYFCASSEQGSNTEAFFGQGTRLTVV.

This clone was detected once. CDR3 sequence (DNA): TGTGCCAGCAGCCCACAGGCGTATGAAAAACTGTTTTTT. This gives the protein CASSPQAYEKLFF. The rearrangement uses TRBV11-1 and TRBJ1-4; tentatively, D is TRBD1 (5 bases). Germline CDR1 and CDR2: SGHAT and FQDESV (reference sequence). This CDR3 is 13 amino acids long. The V and J ends lost 5 bases and 6 bases respectively, with 10 bases between them.

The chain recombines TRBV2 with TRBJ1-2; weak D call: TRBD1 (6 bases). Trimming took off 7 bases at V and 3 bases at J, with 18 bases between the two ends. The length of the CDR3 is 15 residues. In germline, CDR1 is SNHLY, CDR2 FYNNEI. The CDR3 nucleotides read TGTGCCAGCAACCCTGGTCAGGGGTCATACTATGGCTACACCTTC. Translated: CASNPGQGSYYGYTF. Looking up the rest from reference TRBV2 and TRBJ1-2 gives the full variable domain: EPEVTQTPSHQVTQMGQEVILRCVPISNHLYFYWYRQILGQKVEFLVSFYNNEISEKSEIFDDQFSVERPDGSNFTLKIRSTKLEDSAMYFCASNPGQGSYYGYTFGSGTRLTVV.

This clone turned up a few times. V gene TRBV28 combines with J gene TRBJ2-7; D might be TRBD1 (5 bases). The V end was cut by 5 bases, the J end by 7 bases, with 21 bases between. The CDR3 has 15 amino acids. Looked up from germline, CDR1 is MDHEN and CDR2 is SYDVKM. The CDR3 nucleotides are TGTGCCAGCAGTCCCCCAGCAGGGCCCCCGCCTGAGCAGTACTTC. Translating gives CASSPPAGPPPEQYF. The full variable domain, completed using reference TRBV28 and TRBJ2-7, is DVKVTQSSRYLVKRTGEKVFLECVQDMDHENMFWYRQDPGLGLRLIYFSYDVKMKEKGDIPEGYSVSREKKERFSLILESASTNQTSMYLCASSPPAGPPPEQYFGPGTRLTVT.

This CDR3 is CASSPIGQRYTF. The CDR3 DNA reads TGTGCCAGCAGCCCGATCGGACAGCGCTACACCTTC. The rearrangement joins TRBV7-2 to TRBJ1-2; TRBD1 is a possible D gene (6 bases). Germline V CDR1 and CDR2: SGHTA, FQGNSA. Trimming shortened V by 5 bases and J by 9 bases, and 13 bases separated the two germline ends. The CDR3 sequence is 12 residues long.

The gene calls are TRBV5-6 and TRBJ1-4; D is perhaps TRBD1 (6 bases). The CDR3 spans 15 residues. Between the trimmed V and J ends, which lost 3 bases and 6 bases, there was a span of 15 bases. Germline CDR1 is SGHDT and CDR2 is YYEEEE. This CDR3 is CASSSTRGGDEKLFF. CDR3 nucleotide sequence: TGTGCCAGCAGCTCGACCAGGGGCGGTGATGAAAAACTGTTTTTT.

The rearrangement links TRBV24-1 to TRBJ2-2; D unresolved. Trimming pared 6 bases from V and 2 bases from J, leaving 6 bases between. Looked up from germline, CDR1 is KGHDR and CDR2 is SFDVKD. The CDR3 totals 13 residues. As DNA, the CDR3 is TGTGCCACCAGTACAGATAACACCGGGGAGCTGTTTTTT. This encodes CATSTDNTGELFF.

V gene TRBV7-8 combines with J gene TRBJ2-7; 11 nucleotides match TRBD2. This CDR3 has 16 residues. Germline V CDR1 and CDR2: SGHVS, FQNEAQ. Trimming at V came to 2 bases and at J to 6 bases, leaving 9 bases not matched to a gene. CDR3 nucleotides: TGTGCCAGCAGCTTATTTGGTTTAGCGGGAGGGGGCGAGCAGTACTTC. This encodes CASSLFGLAGGGEQYF. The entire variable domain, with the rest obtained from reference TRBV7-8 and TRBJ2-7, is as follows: GAGVSQSPRYKVAKRGQDVALRCDPISGHVSLFWYQQALGQGPEFLTYFQNEAQLDKSGLPSDRFFAERPEGSVSTLKIQRTQQEDSAVYLCASSLFGLAGGGEQYFGPGTRLTVT.

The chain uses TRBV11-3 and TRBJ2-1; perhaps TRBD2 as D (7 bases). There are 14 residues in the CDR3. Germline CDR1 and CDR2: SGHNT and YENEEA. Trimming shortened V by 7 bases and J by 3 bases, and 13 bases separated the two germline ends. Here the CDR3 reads CASTAGADYNEQFF. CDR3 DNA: TGTGCCAGCACTGCGGGGGCAGACTACAATGAGCAGTTCTTC.

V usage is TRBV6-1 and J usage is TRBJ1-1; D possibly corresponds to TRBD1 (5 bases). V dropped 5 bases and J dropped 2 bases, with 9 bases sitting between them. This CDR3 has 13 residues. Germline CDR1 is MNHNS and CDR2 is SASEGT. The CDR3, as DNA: TGTGCCAGCAGTTTTCAGGGCAACACTGAAGCTTTCTTT. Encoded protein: CASSFQGNTEAFF.

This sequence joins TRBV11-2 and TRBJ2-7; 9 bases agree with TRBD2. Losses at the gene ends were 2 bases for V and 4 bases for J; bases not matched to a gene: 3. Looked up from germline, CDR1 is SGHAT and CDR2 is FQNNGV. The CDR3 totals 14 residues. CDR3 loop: CASSLRREGYEQYF. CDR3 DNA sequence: TGTGCCAGCAGCTTACGGCGGGAGGGGTACGAGCAGTACTTC.

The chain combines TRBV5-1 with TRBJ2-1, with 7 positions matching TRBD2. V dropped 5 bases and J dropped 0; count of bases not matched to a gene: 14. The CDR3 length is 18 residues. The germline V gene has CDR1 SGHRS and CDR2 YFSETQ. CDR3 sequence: CASSPRIAGKSSYNEQFF. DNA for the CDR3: TGCGCCAGCAGTCCACGGATAGCGGGCAAGAGCTCCTACAATGAGCAGTTCTTC.

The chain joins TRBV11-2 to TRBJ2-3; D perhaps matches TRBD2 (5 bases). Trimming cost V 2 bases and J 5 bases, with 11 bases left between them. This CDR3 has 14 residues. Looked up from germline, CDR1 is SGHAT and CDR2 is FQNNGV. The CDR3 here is CASSLLAFGDTQYF. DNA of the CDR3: TGTGCCAGCAGCTTATTAGCGTTTGGAGATACGCAGTATTTT.

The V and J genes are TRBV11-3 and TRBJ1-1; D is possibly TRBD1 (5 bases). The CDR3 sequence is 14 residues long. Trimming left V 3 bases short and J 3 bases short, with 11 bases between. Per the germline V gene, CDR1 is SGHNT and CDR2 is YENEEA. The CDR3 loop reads CASSFRDPDTEAFF. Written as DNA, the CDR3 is TGTGCCAGCAGCTTCAGGGATCCTGACACTGAAGCTTTCTTT.

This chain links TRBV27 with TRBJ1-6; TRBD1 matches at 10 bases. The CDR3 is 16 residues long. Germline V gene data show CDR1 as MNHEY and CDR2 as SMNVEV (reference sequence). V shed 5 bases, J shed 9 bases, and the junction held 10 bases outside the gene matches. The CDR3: CASSPIMRDRGSPLHF. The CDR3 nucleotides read TGTGCCAGCAGTCCAATTATGAGGGACAGGGGTTCACCCCTCCACTTT.

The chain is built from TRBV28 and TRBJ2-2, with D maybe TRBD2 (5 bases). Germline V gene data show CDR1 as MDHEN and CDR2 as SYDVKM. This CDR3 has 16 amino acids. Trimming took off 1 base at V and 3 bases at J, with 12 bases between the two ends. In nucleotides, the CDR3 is TGTGCCAGCAGTTTATTCCGCGGGTACGACACCGGGGAGCTGTTTTTT. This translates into CASSLFRGYDTGELFF.

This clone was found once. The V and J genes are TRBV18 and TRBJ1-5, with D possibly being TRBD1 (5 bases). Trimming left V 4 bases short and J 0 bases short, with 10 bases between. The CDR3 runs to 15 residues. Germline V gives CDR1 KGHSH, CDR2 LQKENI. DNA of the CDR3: TGTGCCAGCTCACGAGACAGCAATAGCAATCAGCCCCAGCATTTT. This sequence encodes CASSRDSNSNQPQHF. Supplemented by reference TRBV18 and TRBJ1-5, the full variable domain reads NAGVMQNPRHLVRRRGQEARLRCSPMKGHSHVYWYRQLPEEGLKFMVYLQKENIIDESGMPKERFSAEFPKEGPSILRIQQVVRGDSAAYFCASSRDSNSNQPQHFGDGTRLSIL.

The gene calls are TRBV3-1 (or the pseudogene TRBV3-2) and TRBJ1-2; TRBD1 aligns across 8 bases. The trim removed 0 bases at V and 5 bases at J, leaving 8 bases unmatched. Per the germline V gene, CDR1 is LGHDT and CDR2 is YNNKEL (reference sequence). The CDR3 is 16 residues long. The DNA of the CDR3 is TGTGCCAGCAGCCAAGATCTGCAGGGGGCAAGTTATGGCTACACCTTC. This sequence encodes CASSQDLQGASYGYTF.

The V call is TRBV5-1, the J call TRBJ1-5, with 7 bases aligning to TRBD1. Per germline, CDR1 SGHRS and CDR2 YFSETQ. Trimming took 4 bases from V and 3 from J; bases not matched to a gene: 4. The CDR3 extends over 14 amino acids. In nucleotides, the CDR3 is TGCGCCAGCAGCCCGGGACAGATCAATCAGCCCCAGCATTTT. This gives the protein CASSPGQINQPQHF.

The DNA of the CDR3 is TGTGCCAGCAGCTTAATTAAACTAGCGGGAGGACGCGCCTACGAGCAGTACTTC. It encodes CASSLIKLAGGRAYEQYF. The chain carries TRBV11-2 and TRBJ2-7; TRBD2 matches at 12 bases. From germline, CDR1 is SGHAT and CDR2 FQNNGV. There are 18 residues in the CDR3. Unmatched junction bases numbered 10, after V lost 2 bases and J lost 2 bases.